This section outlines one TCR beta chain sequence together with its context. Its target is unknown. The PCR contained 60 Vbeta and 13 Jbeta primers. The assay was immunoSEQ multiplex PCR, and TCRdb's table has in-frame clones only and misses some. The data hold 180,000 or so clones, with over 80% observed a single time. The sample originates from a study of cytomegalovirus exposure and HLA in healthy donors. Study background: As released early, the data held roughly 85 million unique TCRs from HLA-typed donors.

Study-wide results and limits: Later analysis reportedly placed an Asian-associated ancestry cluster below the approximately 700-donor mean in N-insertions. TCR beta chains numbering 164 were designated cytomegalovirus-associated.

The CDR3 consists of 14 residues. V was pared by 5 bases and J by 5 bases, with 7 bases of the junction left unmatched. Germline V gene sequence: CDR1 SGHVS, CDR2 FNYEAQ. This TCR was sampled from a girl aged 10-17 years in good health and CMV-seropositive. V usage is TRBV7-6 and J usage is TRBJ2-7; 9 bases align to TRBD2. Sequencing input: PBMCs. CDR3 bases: TGTGCCAGCAGCCGCGGGGGGGCAGTCAACGAGCAGTACTTC. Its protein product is CASSRGGAVNEQYF.